This T cell receptor beta chain was found in a study of shared clonotypes between healthy human individuals (dated by TCRdb to 2020 to 2022). Regarding the study in general: The cohort included three men and a couple of women between 18 and 49 years of age. For each donor, CD4 naive and CD4 memory were each run on three plates, CD8 naive on two plates, and CD8 memory on one plate. The study deeply sequenced blood TCR repertoires of several healthy adults to estimate repertoire size and the extent of clonotype sharing between individuals. To increase sequencing depth and limit assay-specific biases, TCR repertoire library preparation and sequencing were carried out by different laboratories using diverse techniques. Leukapheresis yielded between about 0.85 and 9 billion PBMCs per donor. The research as a whole found: When a handful of donors were compared, the shared fraction of clonotypes was 5% to 6.5% for naive CD4, about 4% for naive CD8, roughly 2.5% for memory CD4, and around 0.37% for memory CD8. Pairwise subsampling led to the expectation that sequencing depth would affect the degree of clonotype sharing among donors. Larger estimated clonotype richness was generally found for naive subsets than for memory subsets. The small number of donors limited the genetic and exposure-history diversity represented. Rarefaction of sorted-subset datasets indicated incomplete sequencing despite the large sequencing depth. Clonotypes shared by all four sorted-subset donors showed higher generation probabilities than non-shared clonotypes. Sampling was restricted to blood, and TCR repertoires in tissues likely differ from the TCR repertoires found in blood.

Using the deep immunoSEQ assay, multiplex PCR amplified TCR CDR3 regions from genomic DNA. Extracted genomic DNA from each cell subset was distributed evenly across all wells of several immunoSEQ 96-well plates, and each plate was treated as a replicate. For sorted subsets, about 200 ng genomic DNA, equal to 30,000 or so T cell genomes, was loaded into each replicate PCR. Purified libraries were measured with a Qubit 3.0 fluorometer, size-checked on a Bioanalyzer 2100, and measured again with the KAPA Library Quantification kit. Every immunoSEQ 96-well plate was sequenced on a separate single-read 150-cycle Illumina NextSeq 550 flow cell. As for how the authors treated the data: Because only junctional sequences without quality scores were contained in the immunoSEQ output, filtering matching that applied to full-length reads could not be performed. To assign V/J genes and CDR3, sequences were annotated using PyIR, a Python wrapper for IgBLAST v1.9, with IMGT germline references. Reads were removed for weak V/J assignments (E-value above 1e-6), missing CDR3, stop codons, out-of-frame junctions, or ambiguous translated residues. V3J clonotypes were defined as sequences sharing the same inferred V gene, J gene, and CDR3 amino acid sequence. To compute the percentage overlap between repertoires, the number of shared unique clonotypes was divided by the size of the smaller repertoire. Three approaches were used to assess repertoire richness: RTK rarefaction, the Chao1 estimator, and Recon v2.1 estimates of unobserved clonotypes. OLGA was used to compute generation probabilities for all TCRbeta clonotypes that the gDNA method yielded from four donors. The immuneACCESS repertoire file appears here via TCRdb, limited to in-frame rearrangements. These files lack a portion of the clones; in checked studies, under half of the deficit traces to unresolved V genes, and the cause of the others is not known. V, J and clone size derive from that table, while D and trimming were established from the DNA sequence. The sample has roughly 720,000 clones on record, about 90% of them singletons. The ten largest clonotypes hold more than 30% of the sample.

The CDR3 measures 16 amino acids from cysteine to phenylalanine. Only CDR3 DNA is held: 48 bases, read in frame from base 1. Here V drops 2 bases and J drops 2 bases, and the junction holds 5 bases not matched to any gene. The germline V gene (reference sequence) gives CDR1 as GTSNPN and CDR2 as SVGIG. As to this clone: Its antigen is not yet known. Base qualities are missing; no much larger clone stands one base away.

Healthy HIV-negative adults with no recently reported acute infections or vaccinations were included as donors. Only Caucasian adults living in Nashville, Tennessee, USA were represented among the donors. CD8 memory samples combined magnetically selected CD45RO+ cells with CCR7-negative CD45RA+ effector memory (TemRA) cells. After blood collection by leukapheresis, PBMCs were isolated using Ficoll-Histopaque density gradient centrifugation and then cryopreserved in the vapor phase of liquid nitrogen. Analytical flow cytometry was used to check the purity and quantity of every magnetically sorted T cell population. From each sorted fraction, genomic DNA was isolated and quantified by UV absorbance on a Nanodrop 2000c.

Sequencing was carried out using memory CD8+ T cells from PBMCs. This sample's cell subset or site label indicates: CD45RO+ cells pooled with CCR7-negative TemRA cells. This chain joins TRBV30 to TRBJ2-3, and 12 junctional nucleotides match TRBD2. This clonotype was obtained from a man between 18 and 35 years old in good health. Some clones in this sample may be carry-over from other donors' samples. The CDR3 is CAWSRLAGDFTDTQYF. The sequenced DNA is TGTGCCTGGAGTCGACTAGCGGGGGATTTCACAGATACGCAGTATTTT.